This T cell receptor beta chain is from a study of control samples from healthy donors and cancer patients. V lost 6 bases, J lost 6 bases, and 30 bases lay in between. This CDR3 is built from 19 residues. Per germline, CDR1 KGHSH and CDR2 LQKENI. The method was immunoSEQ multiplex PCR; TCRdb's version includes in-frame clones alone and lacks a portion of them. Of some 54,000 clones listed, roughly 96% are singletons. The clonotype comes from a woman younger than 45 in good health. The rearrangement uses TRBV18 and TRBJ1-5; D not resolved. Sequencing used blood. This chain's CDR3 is CASSSLPGPNIGSTQPQHF. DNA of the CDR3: TGTGCCAGCTCGTCCCTCCCGGGTCCCAACATCGGGTCCACTCAGCCCCAGCATTTT.